These T cell receptor beta chains were read from a single sample in a study of cytotoxic CD8 clonotypes in ibrutinib-treated CLL. Assay: immunoSEQ multiplex PCR; the TCRdb copy retains only in-frame clones and omits some. The data hold 130,000 or so clones, with approximately 80% observed a single time. The starting material was PBMCs, obtained after 12 months of ibrutinib treatment. The origin of the receptors is a human donor with chronic lymphocytic leukemia. Both conserved end residues are part of each CDR3. D genes are given only for firm matches. Expanded clones are given a class, and other clones once, few, many or no size at all.

j_call: TRBJ1-5
cdr3_length: 14
d_call: TRBD1
clone_size: .
v_call: TRBV18
cdr3_aa: CASSPVTGGQPQHF
cdr3_nt: TGTGCCAGCTCACCGGTTACAGGGGGTCAGCCCCAGCATTTT

j_call: TRBJ2-7
cdr3_length: 17
d_call: .
clone_size: .
v_call: TRBV7-6
cdr3_aa: CASSPWSGDGVSYEQYF
cdr3_nt: TGTGCCAGCAGCCCCTGGAGTGGGGACGGAGTCTCCTACGAGCAGTACTTC

j_call: TRBJ2-7
cdr3_length: 15
d_call: .
clone_size: many
v_call: TRBV6-4
cdr3_aa: CASRNKGGASYEQYF
cdr3_nt: TGTGCCAGCAGGAACAAGGGGGGCGCAAGCTACGAGCAGTACTTC

j_call: TRBJ2-1
cdr3_length: 16
d_call: .
clone_size: .
v_call: TRBV9
cdr3_aa: CASSHTEGGAYNEQFF
cdr3_nt: TGTGCCAGCAGCCACACGGAGGGGGGGGCTTACAATGAGCAGTTCTTC

j_call: TRBJ2-1
cdr3_length: 12
d_call: .
clone_size: .
v_call: TRBV14
cdr3_aa: CASSQVRHEQFF
cdr3_nt: TGTGCCAGCAGCCAAGTGAGACATGAGCAGTTCTTC

j_call: TRBJ1-3
cdr3_length: 14
d_call: TRBD1
clone_size: once
v_call: TRBV19
cdr3_aa: CASYDRGLGNTIYF
cdr3_nt: TGTGCCAGTTATGACAGGGGGCTAGGAAACACCATATATTTT

j_call: TRBJ2-3
cdr3_length: 17
d_call: TRBD2
clone_size: .
v_call: TRBV27
cdr3_aa: CASSPTLAGGREDTQYF
cdr3_nt: TGTGCCAGCAGTCCGACGCTAGCGGGGGGGCGGGAAGATACGCAGTATTTT

j_call: TRBJ2-1
cdr3_length: 14
d_call: TRBD2
clone_size: .
v_call: TRBV28
cdr3_aa: CASRGGGRYNEQFF
cdr3_nt: TGTGCCAGCAGGGGGGGAGGGAGGTACAATGAGCAGTTCTTC

j_call: TRBJ1-5
cdr3_length: 16
d_call: TRBD1
clone_size: .
v_call: TRBV2
cdr3_aa: CASSRTGSVGNQPQHF
cdr3_nt: TGTGCCAGCAGTAGGACAGGGTCGGTTGGCAATCAGCCCCAGCATTTT

j_call: TRBJ1-1
cdr3_length: 13
d_call: .
clone_size: .
v_call: TRBV28
cdr3_aa: CASTPGGYTEAFF
cdr3_nt: TGTGCCAGCACCCCGGGGGGGTACACTGAAGCTTTCTTT

j_call: TRBJ2-2
cdr3_length: 15
d_call: TRBD2
clone_size: .
v_call: TRBV4-3
cdr3_aa: CASSHGIAGTGELFF
cdr3_nt: TGCGCCAGCAGCCACGGGATAGCGGGCACCGGGGAGCTGTTTTTT

j_call: TRBJ2-7
cdr3_length: 14
d_call: .
clone_size: .
v_call: TRBV19
cdr3_aa: CASRQARTSYEQYF
cdr3_nt: TGTGCCAGTCGACAGGCACGGACCTCCTACGAGCAGTACTTC

j_call: TRBJ1-4
cdr3_length: 14
d_call: TRBD1
clone_size: .
v_call: TRBV19
cdr3_aa: CATRPRDRVEKLFF
cdr3_nt: TGTGCCACTCGACCCCGGGACAGGGTTGAAAAACTGTTTTTT

j_call: TRBJ2-1
cdr3_length: 17
d_call: TRBD2
clone_size: .
v_call: TRBV29-1
cdr3_aa: CSVEDQLAGGKSYEQFF
cdr3_nt: TGCAGCGTTGAAGATCAACTAGCGGGGGGTAAGAGTTATGAGCAGTTCTTC

j_call: TRBJ1-4
cdr3_length: 13
d_call: .
clone_size: once
v_call: TRBV29-1
cdr3_aa: CSVTSTPFEKLFF
cdr3_nt: TGCAGCGTGACCTCCACCCCCTTTGAAAAACTGTTTTTT

j_call: TRBJ2-2
cdr3_length: 11
d_call: .
clone_size: .
v_call: TRBV2
cdr3_aa: CASIRGGELFF
cdr3_nt: TGTGCCAGCATCCGAGGCGGGGAGCTGTTTTTT

j_call: TRBJ2-7
cdr3_length: 14
d_call: .
clone_size: few
v_call: TRBV6-1
cdr3_aa: CASSEALGVYEQYF
cdr3_nt: TGTGCCAGCAGTGAAGCGCTTGGCGTGTACGAGCAGTACTTC

j_call: TRBJ1-5
cdr3_length: 13
d_call: .
clone_size: few
v_call: TRBV18
cdr3_aa: CASSGGLNQPQHF
cdr3_nt: TGTGCCAGCTCCGGGGGGCTGAATCAGCCCCAGCATTTT

j_call: TRBJ2-7
cdr3_length: 12
d_call: .
clone_size: .
v_call: TRBV11-2
cdr3_aa: CASSLGTYEQYF
cdr3_nt: TGTGCCAGCAGCCTAGGGACCTACGAGCAGTACTTC

j_call: TRBJ2-7
cdr3_length: 13
d_call: .
clone_size: .
v_call: TRBV9
cdr3_aa: CASSEGDSYEQYF
cdr3_nt: TGTGCCAGCAGCGAAGGGGACTCCTACGAGCAGTACTTC

j_call: TRBJ2-7
cdr3_length: 14
d_call: .
clone_size: .
v_call: TRBV30
cdr3_aa: CAWSVGGNSYEQYF
cdr3_nt: TGTGCCTGGAGTGTTGGGGGAAACTCCTACGAGCAGTACTTC

j_call: TRBJ2-3
cdr3_length: 16
d_call: TRBD2
clone_size: .
v_call: TRBV7-9
cdr3_aa: CASNKPGLANTDTQYF
cdr3_nt: TGTGCCAGCAACAAACCGGGACTAGCGAACACAGATACGCAGTATTTT

j_call: TRBJ2-5
cdr3_length: 15
d_call: TRBD1
clone_size: once
v_call: TRBV2
cdr3_aa: CASKGTGGGVETQYF
cdr3_nt: TGTGCCAGCAAAGGGACAGGGGGGGGTGTAGAGACCCAGTACTTC

j_call: TRBJ2-1
cdr3_length: 16
d_call: TRBD2
clone_size: few
v_call: TRBV9
cdr3_aa: CASISGGFGSYNEQFF
cdr3_nt: TGTGCCAGCATCTCGGGGGGATTTGGCTCCTACAATGAGCAGTTCTTC

j_call: TRBJ2-5
cdr3_length: 15
d_call: .
clone_size: .
v_call: TRBV2
cdr3_aa: CASSDQGSAQETQYF
cdr3_nt: TGTGCCAGCAGTGATCAGGGATCTGCACAAGAGACCCAGTACTTC

j_call: TRBJ2-4
cdr3_length: 15
d_call: .
clone_size: .
v_call: TRBV5-1
cdr3_aa: CASSLGAGQRYIQYF
cdr3_nt: TGCGCCAGCAGCTTGGGGGCCGGACAGCGTTACATTCAGTACTTC

j_call: TRBJ1-2
cdr3_length: 12
d_call: .
clone_size: .
v_call: TRBV5-6
cdr3_aa: CASSLVQGGYTF
cdr3_nt: TGTGCCAGCAGCTTGGTCCAGGGCGGCTACACCTTC

j_call: TRBJ2-2
cdr3_length: 16
d_call: TRBD2
clone_size: .
v_call: TRBV7-2
cdr3_aa: CASSLRSGGYTGELFF
cdr3_nt: TGTGCCAGCAGCTTAAGGAGCGGGGGCTACACCGGGGAGCTGTTTTTT

j_call: TRBJ1-5
cdr3_length: 13
d_call: TRBD1
clone_size: few
v_call: TRBV6-1
cdr3_aa: CASSTGQGSPQHF
cdr3_nt: TGTGCCAGCAGTACGGGACAGGGAAGTCCCCAGCATTTT

j_call: TRBJ2-1
cdr3_length: 13
d_call: .
clone_size: .
v_call: TRBV11-2
cdr3_aa: CASSLDPTGGEFF
cdr3_nt: TGTGCCAGCAGCTTAGACCCTACAGGGGGGGAGTTCTTC

j_call: TRBJ1-5
cdr3_length: 14
d_call: .
clone_size: .
v_call: TRBV25-1
cdr3_aa: CASSSDSTNQPQHF
cdr3_nt: TGTGCCAGCAGTTCAGACAGTACTAATCAGCCCCAGCATTTT

j_call: TRBJ1-1
cdr3_length: 12
d_call: .
clone_size: .
v_call: TRBV25-1
cdr3_aa: CASVNRNTEAFF
cdr3_nt: TGTGCCAGCGTGAACAGGAACACTGAAGCTTTCTTT

j_call: TRBJ1-1
cdr3_length: 13
d_call: .
clone_size: few
v_call: TRBV6-1
cdr3_aa: CASSEVGPKEAFF
cdr3_nt: TGTGCCAGCAGTGAGGTGGGACCGAAAGAAGCTTTCTTT

j_call: TRBJ2-1
cdr3_length: 16
d_call: .
clone_size: once
v_call: TRBV7-2
cdr3_aa: CASSRESSLGLNEQFF
cdr3_nt: TGTGCCAGCAGTAGGGAGAGTAGCCTAGGCCTCAATGAGCAGTTCTTC

j_call: TRBJ1-3
cdr3_length: 16
d_call: .
clone_size: .
v_call: TRBV6-5
cdr3_aa: CASSNSRDLSGNTIYF
cdr3_nt: TGTGCCAGCAGTAACTCCCGGGACCTCTCTGGAAACACCATATATTTT

j_call: TRBJ1-2
cdr3_length: 14
d_call: .
clone_size: .
v_call: TRBV18
cdr3_aa: CASSPNSVWVGYTF
cdr3_nt: TGTGCCAGCTCACCGAACAGCGTCTGGGTTGGCTACACCTTC

j_call: TRBJ1-6
cdr3_length: 14
d_call: .
clone_size: .
v_call: TRBV6-5
cdr3_aa: CASGDGLPNSPLHF
cdr3_nt: TGTGCCAGCGGCGACGGGCTCCCTAACTCACCCCTCCACTTT

j_call: TRBJ2-7
cdr3_length: 14
d_call: TRBD2
clone_size: once
v_call: TRBV29-1
cdr3_aa: CSATGLDRIAEQYF
cdr3_nt: TGCAGCGCAACGGGACTAGATCGCATCGCCGAGCAGTACTTC

j_call: TRBJ2-5
cdr3_length: 15
d_call: .
clone_size: .
v_call: TRBV7-2
cdr3_aa: CASSLATGTKKTQYF
cdr3_nt: TGTGCCAGCAGCTTAGCCACAGGTACCAAGAAAACCCAGTACTTC

j_call: TRBJ1-3
cdr3_length: 14
d_call: .
clone_size: .
v_call: TRBV28
cdr3_aa: CASSLLANGNTIYF
cdr3_nt: TGTGCCAGCAGTTTACTGGCAAACGGAAACACCATATATTTT

j_call: TRBJ2-5
cdr3_length: 15
d_call: .
clone_size: .
v_call: TRBV27
cdr3_aa: CASSRGKRFQETQYF
cdr3_nt: TGTGCCAGCTCTCGGGGGAAAAGATTCCAAGAGACCCAGTACTTC

j_call: TRBJ2-5
cdr3_length: 13
d_call: .
clone_size: .
v_call: TRBV29-1
cdr3_aa: CSESAGTQETQYF
cdr3_nt: TGCAGCGAGTCTGCCGGGACTCAAGAGACCCAGTACTTC

j_call: TRBJ1-5
cdr3_length: 14
d_call: .
clone_size: few
v_call: TRBV2
cdr3_aa: CASRPLTVDQPQHF
cdr3_nt: TGTGCCAGCAGACCCCTAACTGTGGATCAGCCCCAGCATTTT

j_call: TRBJ2-7
cdr3_length: 17
d_call: TRBD2
clone_size: .
v_call: TRBV19
cdr3_aa: CASSISSLGTTRYEQYF
cdr3_nt: TGTGCCAGTAGTATTAGTTCTCTTGGGACTACCAGATACGAGCAGTACTTC

j_call: TRBJ2-3
cdr3_length: 14
d_call: TRBD1
clone_size: .
v_call: TRBV5-1
cdr3_aa: CASSLGQGLDTQYF
cdr3_nt: TGCGCCAGCAGCTTGGGACAGGGATTAGATACGCAGTATTTT

j_call: TRBJ2-2
cdr3_length: 14
d_call: .
clone_size: .
v_call: TRBV2
cdr3_aa: CASSYRVSTGELFF
cdr3_nt: TGTGCCAGCAGTTACAGGGTGTCCACCGGGGAGCTGTTTTTT

j_call: TRBJ2-1
cdr3_length: 18
d_call: TRBD2
clone_size: few
v_call: TRBV4-1
cdr3_aa: CASSHIQGLAGEPNEQFF
cdr3_nt: TGCGCCAGCAGCCACATACAGGGACTAGCGGGAGAGCCGAATGAGCAGTTCTTC

j_call: TRBJ2-3
cdr3_length: 17
d_call: TRBD1
clone_size: .
v_call: TRBV29-1
cdr3_aa: CSVEPPGDRGRQDTQYF
cdr3_nt: TGCAGCGTTGAACCTCCGGGGGACAGGGGACGACAAGATACGCAGTATTTT

j_call: TRBJ2-7
cdr3_length: 16
d_call: TRBD1
clone_size: many
v_call: TRBV7-3
cdr3_aa: CASSLTGTEHSYEQYF
cdr3_nt: TGTGCCAGCAGCTTAACCGGGACAGAGCACTCCTACGAGCAGTACTTC

j_call: TRBJ1-5
cdr3_length: 16
d_call: .
clone_size: .
v_call: TRBV19
cdr3_aa: CASSPPGGRSNQPQHF
cdr3_nt: TGTGCCAGTAGTCCTCCCGGCGGGAGGAGCAATCAGCCCCAGCATTTT

j_call: TRBJ2-2
cdr3_length: 16
d_call: TRBD2
clone_size: .
v_call: TRBV19
cdr3_aa: CASTQSGTSGAGELFF
cdr3_nt: TGTGCCAGTACTCAATCCGGGACTAGCGGTGCCGGGGAGCTGTTTTTT

j_call: TRBJ2-2
cdr3_length: 15
d_call: .
clone_size: many
v_call: TRBV7-9
cdr3_aa: CATPEGATNTGELFF
cdr3_nt: TGTGCCACTCCGGAGGGGGCGACCAACACCGGGGAGCTGTTTTTT

j_call: TRBJ2-5
cdr3_length: 12
d_call: .
clone_size: .
v_call: TRBV5-1
cdr3_aa: CASSFSEETQYF
cdr3_nt: TGCGCCAGCAGCTTTTCGGAGGAGACCCAGTACTTC